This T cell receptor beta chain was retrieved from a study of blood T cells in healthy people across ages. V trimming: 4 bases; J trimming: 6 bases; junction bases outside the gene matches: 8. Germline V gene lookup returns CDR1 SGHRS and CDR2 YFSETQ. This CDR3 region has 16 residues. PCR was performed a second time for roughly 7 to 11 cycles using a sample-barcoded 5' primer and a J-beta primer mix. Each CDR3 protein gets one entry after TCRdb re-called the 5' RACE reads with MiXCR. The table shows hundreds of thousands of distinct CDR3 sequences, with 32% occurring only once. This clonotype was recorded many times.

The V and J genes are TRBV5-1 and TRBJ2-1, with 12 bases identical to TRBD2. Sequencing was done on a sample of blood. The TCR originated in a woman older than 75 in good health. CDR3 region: CASSVTLAGGFNEQFF. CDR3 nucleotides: TGCGCCAGCAGCGTCACACTAGCGGGGGGTTTCAATGAGCAGTTCTTC.